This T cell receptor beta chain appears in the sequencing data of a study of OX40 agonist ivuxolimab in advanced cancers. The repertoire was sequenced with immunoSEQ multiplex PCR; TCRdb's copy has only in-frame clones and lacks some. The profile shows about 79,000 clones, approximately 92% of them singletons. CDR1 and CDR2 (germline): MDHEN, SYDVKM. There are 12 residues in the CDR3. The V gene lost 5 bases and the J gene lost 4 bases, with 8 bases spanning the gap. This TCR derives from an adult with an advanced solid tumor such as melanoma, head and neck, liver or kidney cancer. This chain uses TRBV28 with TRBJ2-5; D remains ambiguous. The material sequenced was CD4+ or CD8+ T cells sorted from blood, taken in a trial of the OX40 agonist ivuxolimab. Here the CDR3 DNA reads TGTGCCAGCAGTCTCGAAGGAGAGACCCAGTACTTC. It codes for CASSLEGETQYF.